These 23 T cell receptor beta chains share one sample of origin, sequenced in a study of CD8 T cells in ankylosing spondylitis. TCRdb ran MiXCR on the 5' RACE reads and lists one entry per CDR3 protein. The profile covers 250,000 to 350,000 distinct CDR3 sequences, with over 15% appearing a single time and less than 9.5% taken by the ten largest. Input material: blood, either unsorted or a sorted T cell fraction (not recorded which). Receptors were obtained from a male donor with ankylosing spondylitis or in good health (not recorded which).

The gene calls are TRBV7-3 and TRBJ2-3, with D uncertain. With 4 bases removed from V and 2 bases from J, the gap between germline ends came to 10 bases. CDR3 length: 14 residues. The germline CDR1 and CDR2 sequences are SGHTA and FQGTGA. CDR3 coding DNA: TGTGCCAGCAGCTCGGACGGATCCACAGATACGCAGTATTTT. Translating gives CASSSDGSTDTQYF. Based on the CDR3 plus reference TRBV7-3 and TRBJ2-3, the full variable domain is GAGVSQTPSNKVTEKGKYVELRCDPISGHTALYWYRQSLGQGPEFLIYFQGTGAADDSGLPNDRFFAVRPEGSVSTLKIQRTERGDSAVYLCASSSDGSTDTQYFGPGTRLTVL.

The chain uses TRBV18 and TRBJ2-5; D not certain. The germline V gene has CDR1 KGHSH and CDR2 LQKENI. The CDR3 contains 13 residues. V was clipped by 2 bases and J by 2 bases, with 6 bases between them. For the CDR3, the DNA is TGTGCCAGCTCACCATTTGCGCAAGAGACCCAGTACTTC. Residues: CASSPFAQETQYF. Full variable domain (remainder filled in from reference TRBV18 and TRBJ2-5): NAGVMQNPRHLVRRRGQEARLRCSPMKGHSHVYWYRQLPEEGLKFMVYLQKENIIDESGMPKERFSAEFPKEGPSILRIQQVVRGDSAAYFCASSPFAQETQYFGPGTRLLVL.

V is TRBV2 and J is TRBJ2-2; D gene unclear. Germline loops: CDR1 SNHLY, CDR2 FYNNEI. V was cut by 7 bases and J by 4 bases, with 16 bases left in between. There are 15 residues in the CDR3. The CDR3 bases are TGTGCCAGCACTTCGTTGGGCTTGACCACCGGGGAGCTGTTTTTT. Its protein product is CASTSLGLTTGELFF.

Note on this clonotype: A much bigger clone sits one base away, suggesting this may be a read error. The CDR3 loop reads CSARQILDLNTEAFF. The DNA of the CDR3 is TGCAGCGCCAGGCAGATCCTCGACCTGAACACTGAAGCTTTCTTT. This chain links TRBV29-1 with TRBJ1-1; no clear D. V was cut by 7 bases and J by 0 bases, with 18 bases left in between. Germline loops: CDR1 SQVTM, CDR2 ANQGSEA. CDR3 length equals 15 residues.

This clonotype occurred many times. V usage is TRBV6-5 and J usage is TRBJ2-3, with unresolved D. The length of the CDR3 is 16 residues. Germline CDR1 MNHEY, CDR2 SVGAGI. V lost 1 base to trimming and J lost 1 base, with 12 bases between them. CDR3 sequence reads: CASSYFVPRGTDTQYF. The CDR3 bases are TGTGCCAGCAGTTACTTTGTCCCCCGGGGCACAGATACGCAGTATTTT.

This sequence joins TRBV2 and TRBJ2-3; D remains ambiguous. Deletions cut 2 bases from V and 0 bases from J, with 9 bases between. Germline V gives CDR1 SNHLY, CDR2 FYNNEI. The CDR3 length is 15 residues. The CDR3 region has the DNA TGTGCCAGCAGTGAAAGGATGGTGAGCACAGATACGCAGTATTTT. Translation: CASSERMVSTDTQYF.

The chain links TRBV5-1 to TRBJ2-1; 13 nucleotides line up with TRBD2. V lost 4 bases to trimming and J lost 0 bases; unmatched junction nucleotides: 7. This CDR3 is built from 18 residues. From germline, CDR1 is SGHRS and CDR2 YFSETQ. The DNA of the CDR3 is TGCGCCAGCAGCCCGGGACTAGCGGGACCACACTCCTACAATGAGCAGTTCTTC. Translation: CASSPGLAGPHSYNEQFF.

V and J are TRBV10-3 and TRBJ2-7, with D possibly matching TRBD1 (5 bases). The germline V and J ends were trimmed by 4 bases and 2 bases, with 9 bases remaining between them. CDR3 length equals 13 residues. In germline, CDR1 is ENHRY, CDR2 SYGVKD. CDR3 DNA: TGTGCCATCAGTGCAGGGTACCCCTACGAGCAGTACGTC. It translates to CAISAGYPYEQYV.

This clonotype was counted a few times. The chain uses TRBV7-3 and TRBJ2-1, with 8 bases matching TRBD2. Losses at the gene ends were 0 bases for V and 6 bases for J; bases not matched to a gene: 13. This CDR3 region has 18 residues. Germline V gene lookup returns CDR1 SGHTA and CDR2 FQGTGA. CDR3 amino acids: CASSLTGPVAGSLNEQFF. In nucleotides, the CDR3 is TGTGCCAGCAGCTTAACGGGGCCCGTAGCGGGGTCCCTCAATGAGCAGTTCTTC.

The J gene is TRBJ2-7, the V gene TRBV6-6; D not resolved. The CDR3 consists of 13 residues. CDR1 and CDR2 (germline): MNHNY, SVGAGI (reference sequence). V was clipped by 8 bases and J by 0 bases, with 11 bases between them. This chain's CDR3 is CASQGGDSYEQYV. The CDR3 region has the DNA TGTGCCAGCCAAGGCGGAGACTCCTACGAGCAGTACGTC.

The chain recombines TRBV20-1 with TRBJ2-5, with 10 positions matching TRBD2. With 3 bases clipped from V and 3 bases from J, the junction kept 4 bases outside the gene matches. Germline CDR1 and CDR2: DFQATT and SNEGSKA (reference sequence). The CDR3 is 14 amino acids. The CDR3 DNA reads TGCAGTGCTAGCATAGCGGGGGGCGAAGAGACCCAGTACTTC. The encoded protein is CSASIAGGEETQYF.

The chain has TRBV6-5 and TRBJ2-2; D unresolved. Germline V CDR1 and CDR2: MNHEY, SVGAGI. The V end was cut by 2 bases, the J end by 5 bases, with 6 bases between. This CDR3 has 13 residues. This CDR3 reads CASSYVGTGELFF. The CDR3 nucleotides read TGTGCCAGCAGTTACGTGGGGACCGGGGAGCTGTTTTTT.

This clonotype was found a few times. This sequence joins TRBV20-1 and TRBJ2-2; D gene uncertain. V was shortened by 4 bases and J by 3 bases, with 15 bases between the two germline ends. This CDR3 comprises 15 residues. Germline V CDR1 and CDR2: DFQATT, SNEGSKA (reference sequence). The CDR3 loop is CSAKNLEMDTGELFF. CDR3 DNA sequence: TGCAGTGCTAAAAATCTGGAGATGGACACCGGGGAGCTGTTTTTT.

The CDR3 DNA is TGCAGTGCTAGAGTGAGTCAGGGATCCTACGAGCAGTACGTC. Protein: CSARVSQGSYEQYV. The rearrangement uses TRBV20-1 and TRBJ2-7; D perhaps matches TRBD1 (5 bases). V was cut by 1 base and J by 1 base, with 11 bases left in between. The CDR3 totals 14 residues. Looked up from germline, CDR1 is DFQATT and CDR2 is SNEGSKA (reference sequence).

This clonotype was counted between two and nine times. A read error may account for a junction end that differs from germline. The rearrangement uses TRBV7-7 and TRBJ2-2; unclear D gene. This CDR3 is 13 amino acids long. The germline V gene encodes CDR1 SSHAT and CDR2 FNYEAQ (reference sequence). The DNA of the CDR3 is TGTGCTAGCAGCTTTAGTCTACCCGGGGAGCTGTTTTTT. Translating gives CASSFSLPGELFF.

This rearrangement joins TRBV7-3 to TRBJ2-1, with TRBD2 matching 10 bases. Per germline, CDR1 SGHTA and CDR2 FQGTGA. This CDR3 has 16 amino acids. After removal of 6 bases from V and 9 bases from J, the junction contained 14 bases not matched to a gene. Here the CDR3 reads CASSFTAAGGPGEQFF. CDR3 nucleotides: TGTGCCAGCAGTTTCACGGCAGCGGGAGGGCCGGGTGAGCAGTTCTTC.

There are many counts of this clonotype. The rearrangement joins TRBV3-1 to TRBJ1-1; perhaps TRBD1 as D (5 bases). The CDR3 contains 14 residues. CDR1 is LGHDT, CDR2 YNNKEL, per germline (reference sequence). V dropped 1 base and J dropped 5 bases, with 11 bases sitting between them. DNA of the CDR3: TGTGCCAGCAGCCAAGTGGAGGGGACTACTGAAGCTTTCTTT. Amino acid sequence: CASSQVEGTTEAFF. Together with reference TRBV3-1 and TRBJ1-1, the CDR3 gives the full variable domain: DTAVSQTPKYLVTQMGNDKSIKCEQNLGHDTMYWYKQDSKKFLKIMFSYNNKELIINETVPNRFSPKSPDKAHLNLHINSLELGDSAVYFCASSQVEGTTEAFFGQGTRLTVV.

The V gene is TRBV20-1, the J gene TRBJ2-3; 9 nucleotides match TRBD2. Per the germline V gene, CDR1 is DFQATT and CDR2 is SNEGSKA (reference sequence). J lost 3 bases, V lost 0 bases, and 7 bases had no gene match. CDR3 size: 16 residues. CDR3 loop: CSARDLRLAGTDTQYF. DNA of the CDR3: TGCAGTGCTAGAGATCTAAGGCTAGCGGGAACAGATACGCAGTATTTT.

The chain links TRBV7-9 to TRBJ2-1, with D possibly being TRBD1 or TRBD2 (6 bases each). CDR1 SEHNR and CDR2 FQNEAQ come from the germline V gene (reference sequence). Trimming removed 3 bases from V and 7 bases from J, with 13 bases in between. The CDR3 is 14 residues long. The CDR3, as DNA: TGTGCCAGCAGCTTGGTAGGGGGGCCGAATGAGCAGTTCTTC. The encoded protein is CASSLVGGPNEQFF.

This clonotype showed up just a few times. The chain joins TRBV5-6 to TRBJ1-3; D uncertain. With 1 base removed from V and 1 base from J, the gap between germline ends came to 9 bases. The V gene's germline CDR1 is SGHDT and CDR2 YYEEEE. The CDR3 extends over 15 amino acids. For the CDR3, the DNA is TGTGCCAGCAGCTTGCCTGGTCTTTCTGGAAACACCATATATTTT. Its translation is CASSLPGLSGNTIYF. Combining the CDR3 with reference TRBV5-6 and TRBJ1-3 gives the whole variable domain DAGVTQSPTHLIKTRGQQVTLRCSPKSGHDTVSWYQQALGQGPQFIFQYYEEEERQRGNFPDRFSGHQFPNYSSELNVNALLLGDSALYLCASSLPGLSGNTIYFGEGSWLTVV.

This sequence joins TRBV7-9 and TRBJ1-2; 7 bases are a match to TRBD1. CDR1 and CDR2 from the germline V gene are SEHNR and FQNEAQ (reference sequence). V was clipped by 1 base and J by 7 bases; unmatched bases: 9. CDR3 size: 15 residues. The CDR3 loop reads CASSLDRGSVGGYTF. Here the CDR3 DNA reads TGTGCCAGCAGCTTAGACAGGGGCTCGGTTGGTGGCTACACCTTC.

This clonotype was seen a few times. The J gene is TRBJ1-4, the V gene TRBV20-1, with D possibly being TRBD1 (6 bases). The CDR3 loop spans 15 amino acids. V lost 0 bases, J lost 3 bases, and 11 bases lay in between. Germline V gives CDR1 DFQATT, CDR2 SNEGSKA (reference sequence). For the CDR3, the DNA is TGCAGTGCTAGAGAAAACAGGGTTTCTAATGAAAAACTGTTTTTT. This encodes CSARENRVSNEKLFF.

This rearrangement joins TRBV4-1 to TRBJ2-5, with D tentatively TRBD1 (6 bases). Trimming stripped 0 bases from V and 2 bases from J, with 13 bases between. Per germline, CDR1 MGHRA and CDR2 YSYEKL. The CDR3 is 16 residues long. CDR3 region: CASSQDQGWGQETQYF. In DNA, the CDR3 is TGCGCCAGCAGCCAAGATCAGGGGTGGGGACAAGAGACCCAGTACTTC.